This entry is about one T cell receptor (beta chain). The sample is drawn from a study of control samples from healthy donors and cancer patients. The CDR3 is 16 amino acids. V lost 0 bases, J lost 3 bases, and 8 bases stayed unmatched. The germline gives CDR1 LGHDT, CDR2 YNNKEL (reference sequence). Only in-frame clones appear in the TCRdb table, and some are missing; sequencing was by immunoSEQ multiplex PCR. In all, the sample yields approximately 190,000 clones. The sample comprised blood. The clonotype originates from a woman aged 30 to 39 in good health. The gene calls are TRBV3-1 (or the pseudogene TRBV3-2) and TRBJ2-7; 7 bases fit TRBD2. CDR3: CASSQDNSLAVYEQYF. As DNA, the CDR3 is TGTGCCAGCAGCCAAGATAACAGCCTAGCGGTCTACGAGCAGTACTTC.